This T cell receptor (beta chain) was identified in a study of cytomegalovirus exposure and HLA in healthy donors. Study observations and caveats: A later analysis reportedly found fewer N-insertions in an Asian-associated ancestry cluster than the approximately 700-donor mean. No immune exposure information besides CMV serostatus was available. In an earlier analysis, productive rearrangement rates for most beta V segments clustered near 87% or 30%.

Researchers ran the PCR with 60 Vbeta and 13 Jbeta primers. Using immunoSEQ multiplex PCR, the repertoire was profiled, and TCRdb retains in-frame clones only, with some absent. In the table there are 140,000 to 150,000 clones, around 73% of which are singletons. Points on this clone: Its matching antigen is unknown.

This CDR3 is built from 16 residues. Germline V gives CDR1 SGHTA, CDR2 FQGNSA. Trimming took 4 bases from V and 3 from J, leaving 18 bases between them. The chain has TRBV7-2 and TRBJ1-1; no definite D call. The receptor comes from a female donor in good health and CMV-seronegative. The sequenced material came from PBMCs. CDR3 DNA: TGTGCCAGCAGCTATCCGGGTCCGGGGAGGGACACTGAAGCTTTCTTT. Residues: CASSYPGPGRDTEAFF.